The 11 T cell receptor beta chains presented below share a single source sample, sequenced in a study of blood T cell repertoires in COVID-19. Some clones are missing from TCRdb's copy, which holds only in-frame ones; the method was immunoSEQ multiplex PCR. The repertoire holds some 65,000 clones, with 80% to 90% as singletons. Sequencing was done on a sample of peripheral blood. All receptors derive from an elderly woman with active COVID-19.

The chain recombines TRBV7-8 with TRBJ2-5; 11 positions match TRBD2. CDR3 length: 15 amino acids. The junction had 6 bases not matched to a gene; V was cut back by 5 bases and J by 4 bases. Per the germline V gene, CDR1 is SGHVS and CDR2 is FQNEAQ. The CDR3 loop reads CASSLSGGAGETQYF. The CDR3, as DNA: TGTGCCAGCAGCCTTAGCGGGGGGGCCGGAGAGACCCAGTACTTC. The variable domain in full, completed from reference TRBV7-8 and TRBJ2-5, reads GAGVSQSPRYKVAKRGQDVALRCDPISGHVSLFWYQQALGQGPEFLTYFQNEAQLDKSGLPSDRFFAERPEGSVSTLKIQRTQQEDSAVYLCASSLSGGAGETQYFGPGTRLLVL.

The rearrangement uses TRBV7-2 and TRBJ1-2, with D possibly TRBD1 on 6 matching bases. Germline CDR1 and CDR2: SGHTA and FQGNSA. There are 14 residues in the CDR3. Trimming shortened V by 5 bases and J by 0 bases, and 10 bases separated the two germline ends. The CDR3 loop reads CASSPQGPNYGYTF. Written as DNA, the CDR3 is TGTGCCAGCAGCCCTCAGGGGCCTAACTATGGCTACACCTTC.

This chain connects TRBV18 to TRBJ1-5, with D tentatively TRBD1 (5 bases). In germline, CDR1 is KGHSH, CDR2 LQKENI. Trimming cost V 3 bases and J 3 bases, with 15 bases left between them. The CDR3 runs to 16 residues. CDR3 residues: CASSPTLQGYNQPQHF. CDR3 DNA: TGTGCCAGCTCACCTACACTTCAGGGATACAATCAGCCCCAGCATTTT.

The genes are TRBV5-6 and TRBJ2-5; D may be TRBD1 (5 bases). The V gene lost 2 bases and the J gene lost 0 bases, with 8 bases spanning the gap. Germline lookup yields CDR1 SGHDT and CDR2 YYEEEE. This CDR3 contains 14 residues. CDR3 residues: CASSFLQDQETQYF. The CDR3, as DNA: TGTGCCAGCAGCTTCCTACAGGACCAAGAGACCCAGTACTTC. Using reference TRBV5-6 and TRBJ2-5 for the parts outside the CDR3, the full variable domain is DAGVTQSPTHLIKTRGQQVTLRCSPKSGHDTVSWYQQALGQGPQFIFQYYEEEERQRGNFPDRFSGHQFPNYSSELNVNALLLGDSALYLCASSFLQDQETQYFGPGTRLLVL.

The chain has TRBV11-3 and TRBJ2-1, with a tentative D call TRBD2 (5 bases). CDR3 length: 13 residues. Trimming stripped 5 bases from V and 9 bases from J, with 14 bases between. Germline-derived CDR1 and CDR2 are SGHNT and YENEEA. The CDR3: CASSPPNGGEQFF. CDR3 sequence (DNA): TGTGCCAGCAGCCCCCCCAACGGAGGTGAGCAGTTCTTC.

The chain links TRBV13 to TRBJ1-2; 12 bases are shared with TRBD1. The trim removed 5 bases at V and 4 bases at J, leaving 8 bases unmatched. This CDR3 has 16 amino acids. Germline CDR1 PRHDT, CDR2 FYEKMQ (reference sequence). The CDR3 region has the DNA TGTGCCAGCAGCGTCCTGGGACAGGGGGCATTCTATGGCTACACCTTC. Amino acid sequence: CASSVLGQGAFYGYTF.

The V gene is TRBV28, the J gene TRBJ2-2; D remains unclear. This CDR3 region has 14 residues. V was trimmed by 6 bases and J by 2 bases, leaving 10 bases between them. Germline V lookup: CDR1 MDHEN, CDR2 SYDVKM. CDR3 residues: CASSSPVNTGELFF. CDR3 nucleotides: TGTGCCAGCAGCTCACCGGTAAACACCGGGGAGCTGTTTTTT.

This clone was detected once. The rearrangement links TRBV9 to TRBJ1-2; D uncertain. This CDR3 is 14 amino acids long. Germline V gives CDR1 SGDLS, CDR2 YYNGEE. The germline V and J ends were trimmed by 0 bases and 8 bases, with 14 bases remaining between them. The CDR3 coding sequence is TGTGCCAGCAGCGTAGACGGAGTCGGTGAGGGCTACACCTTC. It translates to CASSVDGVGEGYTF.

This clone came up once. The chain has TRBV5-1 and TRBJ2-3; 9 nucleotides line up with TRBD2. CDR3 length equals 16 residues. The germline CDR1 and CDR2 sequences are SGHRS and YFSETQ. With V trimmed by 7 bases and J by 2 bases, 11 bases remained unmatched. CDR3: CASATQRGATTDTQYF. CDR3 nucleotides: TGCGCCAGCGCAACCCAGCGGGGGGCGACCACAGATACGCAGTATTTT.

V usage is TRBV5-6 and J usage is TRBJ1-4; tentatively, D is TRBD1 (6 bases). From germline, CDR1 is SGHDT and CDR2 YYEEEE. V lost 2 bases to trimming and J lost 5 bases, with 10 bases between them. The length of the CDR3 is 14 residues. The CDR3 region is CASSFNRENEKLFF. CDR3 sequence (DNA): TGTGCCAGCAGCTTTAACAGGGAGAATGAAAAACTGTTTTTT.

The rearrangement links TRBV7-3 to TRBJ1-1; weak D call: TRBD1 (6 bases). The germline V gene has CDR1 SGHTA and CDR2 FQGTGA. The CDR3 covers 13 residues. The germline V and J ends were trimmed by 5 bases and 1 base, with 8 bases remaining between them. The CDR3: CASSPQGNTEAFF. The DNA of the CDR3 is TGTGCCAGCAGCCCACAGGGGAACACTGAAGCTTTCTTT.